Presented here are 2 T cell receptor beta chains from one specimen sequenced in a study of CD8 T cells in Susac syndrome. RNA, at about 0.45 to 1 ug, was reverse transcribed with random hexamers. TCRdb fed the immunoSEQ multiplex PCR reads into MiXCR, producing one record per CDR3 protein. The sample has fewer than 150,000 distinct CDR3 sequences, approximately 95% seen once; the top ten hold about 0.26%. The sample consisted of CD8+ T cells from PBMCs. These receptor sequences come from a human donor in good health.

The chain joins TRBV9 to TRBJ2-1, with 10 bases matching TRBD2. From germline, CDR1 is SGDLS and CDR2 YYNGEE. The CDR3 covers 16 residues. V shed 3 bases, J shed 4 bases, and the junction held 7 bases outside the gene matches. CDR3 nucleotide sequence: TGTGCCAGCAGCGACCGGCTAGCGGGAGCTTACAATGAGCAGTTCTTC. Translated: CASSDRLAGAYNEQFF.

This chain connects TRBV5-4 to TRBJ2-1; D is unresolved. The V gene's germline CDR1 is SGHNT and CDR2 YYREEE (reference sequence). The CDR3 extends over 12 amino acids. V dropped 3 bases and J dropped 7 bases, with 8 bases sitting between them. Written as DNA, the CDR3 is TGTGCCAGCAGCTCAATAAGTAATGAGCAGTTCTTC. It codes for CASSSISNEQFF. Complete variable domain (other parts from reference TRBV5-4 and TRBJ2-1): ETGVTQSPTHLIKTRGQQVTLRCSSQSGHNTVSWYQQALGQGPQFIFQYYREEENGRGNFPPRFSGLQFPNYSSELNVNALELDDSALYLCASSSISNEQFFGPGTRLTVL.